This entry lists 29 T cell receptor beta chains sequenced from one sample in a study of tumor-infiltrating lymphocytes in oesophageal squamous cell carcinoma. TCRdb re-derived calls from the PCR reads in MiXCR, one entry per CDR3 protein. The profile shows 2,500 to 3,000 distinct CDR3 sequences, under 15% of them singletons. Sequencing was performed on esophageal tumor tissue. Source of these receptors: a male donor with esophageal squamous cell carcinoma.

This clonotype has a count of ten or more. The chain carries TRBV18 and TRBJ2-3, with no clear D. V was cut by 2 bases and J by 0 bases, with 9 bases left in between. The germline V gene encodes CDR1 KGHSH and CDR2 LQKENI. CDR3 length equals 15 residues. DNA of the CDR3: TGTGCCAGCTCACCATCGTTGGGTAGCACAGATACGCAGTATTTT. Its translation: CASSPSLGSTDTQYF.

About this clonotype: No conserved phenylalanine or tryptophan is present at the end of the CDR3, so a read error is the likely explanation. The DNA is left out, because the CDR3 cannot be placed on it with certainty; the CDR3 is given as TCRdb lists it. V usage is TRBV19 and J usage is TRBJ2-5; the table's D call, TRBD1, has no DNA check behind it. The CDR3 length is 17 residues, termini included. Germline CDR1 LNHDA, CDR2 SQIVND (reference sequence). CDR3 sequence reads: CASSIYGTVSYGYTFGS.

This clonotype was seen repeatedly, ten times or more. The CDR3 ends on some other residue instead of the conserved phenylalanine or tryptophan, so this is likely a read error. The limits of the CDR3 on the DNA are not certain, so only TCRdb's listed CDR3 is given. The V call is TRBV7-9, the J call TRBJ2-7; the table assigns TRBD1, which was not confirmed against the DNA. Looked up from germline, CDR1 is SEHNR and CDR2 is FQNEAQ (reference sequence). The CDR3 comprises 17 residues, both ends counted. The CDR3 reads CASSLSGGTGYGYTFGS.

This clonotype is judged medium-sized. The chain links TRBV27 to TRBJ2-1; 9 bases fit TRBD2. V dropped 7 bases and J dropped 9; count of bases not matched to a gene: 10. This CDR3 has 14 residues. Germline V gene data show CDR1 as MNHEY and CDR2 as SMNVEV (reference sequence). The CDR3 bases are TGTGCCAGCATGGTGGCGGGGGGGCTTGGTGAGCAGTTCTTC. Amino acid sequence: CASMVAGGLGEQFF.

This clonotype has a count of ten or more. CDR3 region: CASSLAFSEQFF. The CDR3 DNA reads as TGCGCCAGCAGCTTGGCGTTTTCTGAGCAGTTCTTC. The rearrangement joins TRBV5-1 to TRBJ2-1; D is unresolved. The CDR3 extends over 12 amino acids. V gave up 0 bases and J gave up 9 bases, with 7 bases separating them. The germline V gene has CDR1 SGHRS and CDR2 YFSETQ.

About this clonotype: A much larger clone is a single base away; this may be a read error. The chain carries TRBV11-2 and TRBJ2-7, with unresolved D. CDR3 length: 12 residues. Trimming removed 1 base from V and 7 bases from J, with 8 bases in between. CDR1 is SGHAT, CDR2 FQNNGV, per germline. The CDR3 region is CASSLGYNEQYF. Written as DNA, the CDR3 is TGTGCCAGCAGCTTAGGATACAATGAGCAGTACTTC.

In this sample, this clonotype turned up many times. This chain connects TRBV5-1 to TRBJ1-2; 7 bases align to TRBD1. Germline values: CDR1 SGHRS, CDR2 YFSETQ. The CDR3 sequence is 13 residues long. V lost 7 bases and J lost 1; bases outside the gene matches: 4. Written as DNA, the CDR3 is TGCGCCAGCGGCACAGGGGATAACTATGGCTACACCTTC. Translating it yields CASGTGDNYGYTF.

Details on this clonotype: Because it lacks the conserved phenylalanine or tryptophan at the end, this CDR3 is likely a read error. The DNA is omitted, as the CDR3 cannot be located on it reliably, and the CDR3 follows TCRdb's listing. The CDR3: CASTPDGGETQYFGA. This chain joins TRBV7-6 and TRBJ2-6; the table's D call of TRBD1 was not tested on the DNA. The CDR3 has 15 residues if both end residues are counted. The germline V gene encodes CDR1 SGHVS and CDR2 FNYEAQ.

This clonotype is categorized as medium-sized. The J gene is TRBJ2-3, the V gene TRBV11-2; 7 nucleotides match TRBD1. The germline V gene has CDR1 SGHAT and CDR2 FQNNGV. The CDR3 runs to 17 residues. The trim removed 5 bases at V and 2 bases at J, leaving 13 bases unmatched. The CDR3 coding sequence is TGTGCCAGCAGCATTATTGGGACAGCATCTTCCACAGATACGCAGTATTTT. This codes for CASSIIGTASSTDTQYF.

As to this clonotype: The CDR3 end shows no conserved phenylalanine or tryptophan, and so a read error is likely. This chain links TRBV19 with TRBJ2-1; TRBD1 is a possible D gene (5 bases). The V gene lost 1 base and the J gene lost 11 bases, with 12 bases spanning the gap. Per the germline V gene, CDR1 is LNHDA and CDR2 is SQIVND (reference sequence). The CDR3 loop spans 13 amino acids. CDR3 in amino acids: CASSIAEGAKQFL. CDR3 bases: TGTGCCAGTAGTATAGCCGAAGGGGCGAAGCAGTTCTTA.

This clonotype was seen ten or more times. The J gene is TRBJ1-2, the V gene TRBV7-3, with 11 bases lining up with TRBD1. J lost 7 bases, V lost 6 bases, and 10 bases had no gene match. Germline V gene lookup returns CDR1 SGHTA and CDR2 FQGTGA. This CDR3 has 15 amino acids. CDR3 sequence reads: CASSQGPGQGVGYTF. The CDR3 bases are TGTGCCAGCAGTCAAGGTCCGGGACAGGGGGTTGGCTACACCTTC.

This clonotype is labeled medium-sized. This chain joins TRBV11-2 and TRBJ2-1; D unclear. Germline lookup yields CDR1 SGHAT and CDR2 FQNNGV. This CDR3 has 12 amino acids. V was shortened by 1 base and J by 4 bases, with 2 bases between the two germline ends. The CDR3 DNA follows: TGTGCCAGCAGCTTAGGATACAATGAGCAGTTCTTC. Translated: CASSLGYNEQFF. Full variable domain (remainder filled in from reference TRBV11-2 and TRBJ2-1): EAGVAQSPRYKIIEKRQSVAFWCNPISGHATLYWYQQILGQGPKLLIQFQNNGVVDDSQLPKDRFSAERLKGVDSTLKIQPAKLEDSAVYLCASSLGYNEQFFGPGTRLTVL.

V gene TRBV6-1 combines with J gene TRBJ2-4; tentative D call: TRBD1 (5 bases). The V gene's germline CDR1 is MNHNS and CDR2 SASEGT. With 1 base removed from V and 13 bases from J, the gap between germline ends came to 17 bases. This CDR3 is 14 amino acids long. The DNA for the CDR3 is TGTGCCAGCAGTGAAGGGGGCAGGGTTGATACGCAGTACTTC. Translating it yields CASSEGGRVDTQYF.

This clonotype was detected many times. A much larger clone lies one base from this, so it may be a read error. The rearrangement joins TRBV6-1 to TRBJ2-5; the D call may be TRBD1 or TRBD2 (5 bases each). Per the germline V gene, CDR1 is MNHNS and CDR2 is SASEGT. V was shortened by 6 bases and J by 11 bases, with 16 bases between the two germline ends. This CDR3 has 12 residues. The CDR3 loop is CASSNTRGEQYF. CDR3 nucleotide sequence: TGTGCCAGCAGCAATACTAGGGGTGAGCAGTACTTC.

This chain joins TRBV23-1 and TRBJ1-5; D not resolved. TRBV23-1 is an open reading frame whose function is uncertain. The length of the CDR3 is 20 residues. V was shortened by 3 bases and J by 0 bases, with 24 bases between the two germline ends. CDR3 protein: CASSHGGCSLRENSNQPQHF. The CDR3 DNA reads as TGCGCCAGCAGTCATGGTGGTTGTTCGCTTCGAGAAAATAGCAATCAGCCCCAGCATTTT.

Remarks on this clonotype: The conserved phenylalanine or tryptophan normally closing the CDR3 is absent here, so this likely arose from a read error. No DNA is shown, since the ends of the CDR3 on it are uncertain; the CDR3 is the one TCRdb lists. V usage is TRBV7-3 and J usage is TRBJ1-1. Germline CDR1 reads SGHTA; CDR2 reads FQGTGA. The CDR3 is 17 amino acids long, termini counted. CDR3 region: CASSPRGVAQIRSILAQ.

There are many counts of this clonotype. No conserved phenylalanine or tryptophan ends this CDR3, so it is likely a read error. It is unclear where the CDR3 begins or ends on the DNA, so no DNA is shown, and the CDR3 is as TCRdb lists it. The V call is TRBV6-8, the J call TRBJ2-6; the DNA was not used to check the table's D call, TRBD1. The CDR3 extends over 11 residues, inclusive of both ends. Germline V gene sequence: CDR1 MNHGY, CDR2 SAAAGT. The CDR3 spells CWGNGIRDQDM.

This clonotype was observed at least ten times. The genes are TRBV5-1 and TRBJ2-3, with a possible D match to TRBD2 (7 bases). Germline CDR1 SGHRS, CDR2 YFSETQ. Deletions cut 4 bases from V and 7 bases from J, with 16 bases between. CDR3 length: 14 amino acids. CDR3 in amino acids: CASSEKGGPHTQYF. The CDR3 coding sequence is TGCGCCAGCAGCGAGAAGGGGGGGCCTCATACGCAGTATTTT. The complete variable domain, with remaining parts taken from reference TRBV5-1 and TRBJ2-3, reads KAGVTQTPRYLIKTRGQQVTLSCSPISGHRSVSWYQQTPGQGLQFLFEYFSETQRNKGNFPGRFSGRQFSNSRSEMNVSTLELGDSALYLCASSEKGGPHTQYFGPGTRLTVL.

This chain links TRBV19 with TRBJ2-5, with TRBD1 matching over 9 bases. Trimming at V came to 2 bases and at J to 0 bases, leaving 7 bases not matched to a gene. This CDR3 comprises 17 residues. CDR1 is LNHDA, CDR2 SQIVND, per germline (reference sequence). The CDR3 region has the DNA TGTGCCAGTAGTATAAGGGGGACAGGGTGGAACCAAGAGACCCAGTACTTC. The encoded protein is CASSIRGTGWNQETQYF.

This clonotype was seen only a few times. V and J are TRBV5-1 and TRBJ2-1, with 11 bases identical to TRBD2. J was trimmed by 4 bases and V by 3 bases; bases with no gene match: 15. The CDR3 sequence is 19 residues long. CDR1 is SGHRS and CDR2 is YFSETQ in the germline V gene. The CDR3 reads CASSSGLAGGRSVYNEQFF. The CDR3, as DNA: TGCGCCAGCAGCTCCGGGCTAGCGGGGGGAAGATCGGTGTACAATGAGCAGTTCTTC.

This clonotype was recorded at least ten times. This chain joins TRBV18 and TRBJ2-7, with D perhaps matching TRBD1 (6 bases). The germline gives CDR1 KGHSH, CDR2 LQKENI. This CDR3 has 13 residues. Trimming pared 6 bases from V and 3 bases from J, leaving 12 bases between. The CDR3 coding sequence is TGTGCCAGCTCCCTGGACAGACTCTACGAGCAGTACTTC. It specifies CASSLDRLYEQYF.

The sample holds many counts of this clonotype. The chain carries TRBV5-5 and TRBJ2-7; 9 bases fit TRBD1. After removal of 7 bases from V and 3 bases from J, the junction contained 11 bases not matched to a gene. The germline CDR1 and CDR2 sequences are SGHKS and YYEKEE (reference sequence). There are 15 residues in the CDR3. CDR3 DNA sequence: TGTGCCAGCGGGTCCCGGACAGGGGAGGACTACGAGCAGTACTTC. Protein product: CASGSRTGEDYEQYF.

By share, this clonotype counts as medium-sized. The V and J genes are TRBV6-1 and TRBJ2-4; 10 bases agree with TRBD1. The CDR3 runs to 17 residues. CDR1 and CDR2 from the germline V gene are MNHNS and SASEGT. With 4 bases clipped from V and 6 bases from J, the junction kept 12 bases outside the gene matches. The CDR3 bases are TGTGCCAGCAGTGTGCGCATGACAGGGGGCGAGGGAAACATTCAGTACTTC. It codes for CASSVRMTGGEGNIQYF.

In this sample, this clonotype turned up a few times. V gene TRBV6-4 combines with J gene TRBJ2-1; 8 positions match TRBD1. The CDR3 covers 16 residues. Germline CDR1 is MRHNA and CDR2 is SNTAGT. With V trimmed by 4 bases and J by 6 bases, 11 bases remained unmatched. In nucleotides, the CDR3 is TGTGCCAGCAGTGCCGATTCAGGGGGCGCAGGCAATGAGCAGTTCTTC. Amino acid sequence: CASSADSGGAGNEQFF.

A word on this clonotype: This may arise from a read error, as a much more abundant clone is one base away. The V call is TRBV14, the J call TRBJ2-3, with 9 bases fitting TRBD2. The CDR3 is 18 amino acids. Looked up from germline, CDR1 is SGHDN and CDR2 is FVKESK. V lost 0 bases, J lost 14 bases, and 21 bases stayed unmatched. In nucleotides, the CDR3 is TGTGCCAGCAGCCAAGATATCGTCCTAGCGGGGAAGACCGGGGAGCTGTATTTT. It encodes CASSQDIVLAGKTGELYF.

In this sample, this clonotype turned up a few times. The conserved final phenylalanine or tryptophan is absent from the CDR3, which likely points to a read error. The DNA is omitted, as the CDR3 cannot be located on it reliably, and the CDR3 follows TCRdb's listing. The chain joins TRBV7-8 to TRBJ2-1. The germline V gene has CDR1 SGHVS and CDR2 FQNEAQ. The CDR3 adds up to 17 amino acids, both ends counted. The CDR3 sequence: CASSLDSGANYGYTFGS.

This clonotype ranks as medium-sized. This may be a read error, as it is one base from a much larger clone. CDR3 coding DNA: TGTGCCAGCAGCTTAAGGAGTCCCGGTCCCTACAATGAGCAGTACTTC. Its protein is CASSLRSPGPYNEQYF. The chain is built from TRBV7-9 and TRBJ2-1; D gene uncertain. Judging by the DNA end, TRBJ2-7 fits better; the J call may be wrong. The germline V gene has CDR1 SEHNR and CDR2 FQNEAQ (reference sequence). There are 16 residues in the CDR3.

In this sample, this clonotype is medium-sized (0.01 to 0.1%). The chain links TRBV12-3 or TRBV12-4 to TRBJ1-5; D is unclear. V lost 2 bases, J lost 4 bases, and 6 bases lay in between. The CDR3 consists of 13 residues. The CDR3 sequence: CASSLRGNQPQHF. As DNA, the CDR3 is TGTGCCAGCAGTTTACGGGGAAATCAGCCCCAGCATTTT.

This clonotype was seen only a few times. This chain links TRBV7-9 with TRBJ2-3; 10 nucleotides match TRBD1. V shed 8 bases and J 14 bases; nucleotides not matched to a gene: 22. CDR1 is SEHNR, CDR2 FQNEAQ, per germline (reference sequence). CDR3 size: 16 residues. The CDR3 nucleotides read TGTGCCAGCCTATACTCGACAGGGGGCTTTGCCGGGGAGCTGTATTTT. Encoded protein: CASLYSTGGFAGELYF. The full variable domain, in which reference TRBV7-9 and TRBJ2-3 provide the parts outside the CDR3, is DTGVSQNPRHKITKRGQNVTFRCDPISEHNRLYWYRQTLGQGPEFLTYFQNEAQLEKSRLLSDRFSAERPKGSFSTLEIQRTEQGDSAMYLCASLYSTGGFAGELYFGPGTRLTVL.